The clone carrying this TCR beta chain is a singleton in its sample. Germline V gene lookup returns CDR1 MNHEY and CDR2 SVGAGI. The CDR3 runs 13 residues. J gave up 11 bases and V 8 bases, and 14 bases lay outside the gene matches. In the source study's methods: The assay estimated nucleated cells by amplifying reference gene primers. The method was immunoSEQ multiplex PCR; TCRdb's version includes in-frame clones alone and lacks a portion of them. The DNA gave D and trimming, while V, J and clone size come from that table. The table lists about 130,000 clones, more than 85% of them singletons. The data derive from a study of blood T cell repertoires in COVID-19. Study as a whole: PBMCs, B-cell-depleted T cells, or T cells were the source of the cDNA or gDNA that made up the material.

Patients at the Seattle site were enrolled during active infection and followed longitudinally. This TCR came from a man aged 60 to 69 with COVID-19, enrolled during active disease. The chain recombines TRBV6-5 with TRBJ1-1; 7 bases line up with TRBD1. The sequenced sample was peripheral blood. The CDR3, as DNA: TGTGCCAGCGGAGACCGACCGGGACAGCGGGCTTTCTTT. This sequence encodes CASGDRPGQRAFF.